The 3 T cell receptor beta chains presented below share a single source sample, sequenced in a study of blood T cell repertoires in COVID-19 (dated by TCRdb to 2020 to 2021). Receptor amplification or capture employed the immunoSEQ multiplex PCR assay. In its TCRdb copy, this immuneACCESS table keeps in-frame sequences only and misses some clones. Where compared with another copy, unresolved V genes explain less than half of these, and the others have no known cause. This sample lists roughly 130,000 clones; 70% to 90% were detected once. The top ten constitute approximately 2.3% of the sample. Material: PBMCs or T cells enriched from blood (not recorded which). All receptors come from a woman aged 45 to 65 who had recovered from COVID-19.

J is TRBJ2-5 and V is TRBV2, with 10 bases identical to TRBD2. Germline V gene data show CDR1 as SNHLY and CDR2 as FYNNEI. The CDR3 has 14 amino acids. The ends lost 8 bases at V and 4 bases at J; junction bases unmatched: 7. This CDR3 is CASGGTSVGETQYF. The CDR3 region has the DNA TGTGCCAGCGGGGGGACTAGCGTGGGAGAGACCCAGTACTTC.

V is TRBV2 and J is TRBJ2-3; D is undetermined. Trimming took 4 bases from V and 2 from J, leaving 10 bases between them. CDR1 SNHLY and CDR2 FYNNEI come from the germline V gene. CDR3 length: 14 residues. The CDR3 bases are TGTGCCAGCAGTGCAGAGGCCTCCACAGATACGCAGTATTTT. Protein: CASSAEASTDTQYF.

The CDR3 sequence is CASSWSGFTDTQYF. The DNA for the CDR3 is TGTGCCAGCAGCTGGTCAGGCTTCACAGATACGCAGTATTTT. The V and J genes are TRBV7-2 and TRBJ2-3; D not certain. CDR3 length: 14 residues. CDR1 SGHTA and CDR2 FQGNSA come from the germline V gene. V was cut by 4 bases and J by 2 bases, with 10 bases left in between.